Shown below are 8 T cell receptor beta chains from a single sample sequenced in a study of CD8 T cells in ankylosing spondylitis. TCRdb reanalysed the 5' RACE reads using MiXCR and keeps one entry per CDR3 protein. The sample records approximately 220,000 distinct CDR3 sequences, more than 25% being singletons. Sequencing was done on a sample of blood, either unsorted or a sorted T cell fraction (not recorded which). These receptors all come from a male donor with ankylosing spondylitis or in good health (not recorded which).

The chain employs TRBV6-1 and TRBJ2-5; 7 positions agree with TRBD1. The CDR3 runs 14 residues. With 4 bases clipped from V and 5 bases from J, the junction kept 7 bases outside the gene matches. CDR1 and CDR2 from the germline V gene are MNHNS and SASEGT. In DNA, the CDR3 is TGTGCCAGCAGTGCGGACAGGACCGGGGAGACCCAGTACTTC. Protein sequence: CASSADRTGETQYF.

This clonotype has at least ten counts. This chain links TRBV6-5 with TRBJ1-1, with D hard to call. The CDR3 spans 14 residues. Germline lookup yields CDR1 MNHEY and CDR2 SVGAGI. The V end was cut by 0 bases, the J end by 4 bases, with 9 bases between. This CDR3 is CASSYSTQITEAFF. The CDR3 region has the DNA TGTGCCAGCAGTTACTCGACGCAGATCACTGAAGCTTTCTTT.

This clonotype was detected ten times or more. This chain links TRBV9 with TRBJ1-6, with 10 bases aligning to TRBD1. The CDR3 has 15 residues. Germline V lookup: CDR1 SGDLS, CDR2 YYNGEE. V dropped 0 bases and J dropped 9; count of bases not matched to a gene: 3. CDR3 loop: CASSVAGDRGSPLHF. The CDR3 DNA sequence: TGTGCCAGCAGCGTAGCGGGGGACAGGGGTTCACCCCTCCACTTT.

The chain couples TRBV10-3 to TRBJ2-5; TRBD2 matches at 10 bases. CDR3 length: 16 residues. CDR1 and CDR2 from the germline V gene are ENHRY and SYGVKD. V dropped 4 bases and J dropped 2; count of bases not matched to a gene: 7. The CDR3 region is CAISAGTSASQETQYF. Written as DNA, the CDR3 is TGTGCCATCAGTGCCGGGACTAGCGCAAGTCAAGAGACCCAGTACTTC.

This clonotype was recorded a few times. This chain links TRBV7-9 with TRBJ2-3; weak D call: TRBD2 (5 bases). Deletions cut 9 bases from V and 1 base from J, with 14 bases between. Looked up from germline, CDR1 is SEHNR and CDR2 is FQNEAQ (reference sequence). This CDR3 has 14 amino acids. The CDR3 region has the DNA TGTGCCAGTCGGAGCGGCCTACGCACAGATACGCAGTATTTT. Encoded protein: CASRSGLRTDTQYF.

For this clonotype: A read error is likely, as this CDR3 ends without the conserved phenylalanine or tryptophan. This sequence joins TRBV6-2 or TRBV6-3 and TRBJ1-5; the D gene is possibly TRBD1 (6 bases). V shed 7 bases and J shed 4 bases, with 17 bases lying between them. The CDR3 is 15 residues long. CDR1 MNHEY and CDR2 SVGEGT come from the germline V gene. The DNA for the CDR3 is TGTGCCAGCATGTCGGAGGGGACACTAAATCAGCCCCAGCATCTT. Translated: CASMSEGTLNQPQHL.

The V gene is TRBV6-1, the J gene TRBJ1-1; weak D call: TRBD1 (5 bases). V was pared by 6 bases and J by 4 bases, with 21 bases between. Per germline, CDR1 MNHNS and CDR2 SASEGT. The CDR3 contains 16 residues. The DNA for the CDR3 is TGTGCCAGCAGCCGACCGGTCCGAAGGGGTAGCACTGAAGCTTTCTTT. Amino acid sequence: CASSRPVRRGSTEAFF.

This clonotype was recorded many times. This chain links TRBV12-3 or TRBV12-4 with TRBJ2-1, with 9 nucleotides matching TRBD2. This CDR3 has 15 amino acids. The junction had 6 bases not matched to a gene; V was cut back by 4 bases and J by 5 bases. CDR3 protein: CASSSLSGGNNEQFF. For the CDR3, the DNA is TGTGCCAGCAGTTCCCTTAGCGGGGGAAACAATGAGCAGTTCTTC.